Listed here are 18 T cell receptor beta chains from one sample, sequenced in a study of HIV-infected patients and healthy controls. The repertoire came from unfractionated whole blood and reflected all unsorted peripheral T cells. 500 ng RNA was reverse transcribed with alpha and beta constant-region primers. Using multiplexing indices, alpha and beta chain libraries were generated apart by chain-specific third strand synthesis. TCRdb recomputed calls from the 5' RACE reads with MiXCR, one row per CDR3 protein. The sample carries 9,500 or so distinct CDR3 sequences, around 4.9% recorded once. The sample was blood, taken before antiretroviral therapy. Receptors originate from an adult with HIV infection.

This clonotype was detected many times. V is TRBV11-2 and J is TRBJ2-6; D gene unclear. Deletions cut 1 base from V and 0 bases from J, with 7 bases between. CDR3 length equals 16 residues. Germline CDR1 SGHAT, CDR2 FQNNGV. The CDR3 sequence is CASSLGPLSGANVLTF. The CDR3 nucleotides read TGTGCCAGCAGCTTAGGGCCCCTCTCTGGGGCCAACGTCCTGACTTTC.

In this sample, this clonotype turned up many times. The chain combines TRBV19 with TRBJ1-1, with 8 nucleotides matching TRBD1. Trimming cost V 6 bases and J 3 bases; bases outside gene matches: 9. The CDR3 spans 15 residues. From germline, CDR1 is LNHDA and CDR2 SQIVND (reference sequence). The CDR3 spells CASRLQGAGDTEAFF. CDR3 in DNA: TGTGCCAGTAGACTTCAGGGGGCGGGTGACACTGAAGCTTTCTTT. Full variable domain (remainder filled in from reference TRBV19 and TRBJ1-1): DGGITQSPKYLFRKEGQNVTLSCEQNLNHDAMYWYRQDPGQGLRLIYYSQIVNDFQKGDIAEGYSVSREKKESFPLTVTSAQKNPTAFYLCASRLQGAGDTEAFFGQGTRLTVV.

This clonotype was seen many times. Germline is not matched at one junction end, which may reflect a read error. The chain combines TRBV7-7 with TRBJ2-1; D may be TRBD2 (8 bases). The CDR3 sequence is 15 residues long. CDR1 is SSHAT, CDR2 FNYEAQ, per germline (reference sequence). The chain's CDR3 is CASSPGGTAGDEQFF. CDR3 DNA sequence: TGTGCTAGCAGCCCGGGCGGGACAGCGGGGGATGAGCAGTTCTTC.

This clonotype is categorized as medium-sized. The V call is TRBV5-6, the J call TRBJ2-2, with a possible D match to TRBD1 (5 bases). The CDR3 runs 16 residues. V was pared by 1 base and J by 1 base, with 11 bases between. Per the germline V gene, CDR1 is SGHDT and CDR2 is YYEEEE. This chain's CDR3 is CASSLKGLENTGELFF. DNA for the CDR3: TGTGCCAGCAGCTTGAAGGGGTTGGAGAACACCGGGGAGCTGTTTTTT. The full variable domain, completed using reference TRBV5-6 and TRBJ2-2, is DAGVTQSPTHLIKTRGQQVTLRCSPKSGHDTVSWYQQALGQGPQFIFQYYEEEERQRGNFPDRFSGHQFPNYSSELNVNALLLGDSALYLCASSLKGLENTGELFFGEGSRLTVL.

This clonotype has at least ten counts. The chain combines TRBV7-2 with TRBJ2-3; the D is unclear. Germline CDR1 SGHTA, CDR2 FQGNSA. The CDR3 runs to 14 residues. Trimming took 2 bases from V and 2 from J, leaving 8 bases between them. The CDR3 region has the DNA TGTGCCAGCAGCTTAAGCTTGGCCACAGATACGCAGTATTTT. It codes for CASSLSLATDTQYF.

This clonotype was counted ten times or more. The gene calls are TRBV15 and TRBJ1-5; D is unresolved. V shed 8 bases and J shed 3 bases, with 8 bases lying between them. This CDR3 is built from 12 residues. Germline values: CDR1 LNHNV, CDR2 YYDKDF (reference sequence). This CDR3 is CATGRVNQPQHF. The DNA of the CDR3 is TGTGCCACCGGAAGGGTCAATCAGCCCCAGCATTTT.

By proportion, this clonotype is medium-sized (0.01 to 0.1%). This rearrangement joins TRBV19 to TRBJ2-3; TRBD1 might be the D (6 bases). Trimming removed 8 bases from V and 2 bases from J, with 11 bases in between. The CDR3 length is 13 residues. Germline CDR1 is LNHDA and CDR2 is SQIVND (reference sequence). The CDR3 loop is CASRPGHTDTQYF. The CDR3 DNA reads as TGTGCCAGTCGACCGGGACACACAGATACGCAGTATTTT.

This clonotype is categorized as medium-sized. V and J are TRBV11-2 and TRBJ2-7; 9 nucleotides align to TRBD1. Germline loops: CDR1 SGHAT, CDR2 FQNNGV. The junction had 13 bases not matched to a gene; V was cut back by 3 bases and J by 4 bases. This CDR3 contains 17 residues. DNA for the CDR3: TGTGCCAGCAGCTTTAACGCCGGGACAGGGATCTGGTACGAGCAGTACTTC. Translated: CASSFNAGTGIWYEQYF.

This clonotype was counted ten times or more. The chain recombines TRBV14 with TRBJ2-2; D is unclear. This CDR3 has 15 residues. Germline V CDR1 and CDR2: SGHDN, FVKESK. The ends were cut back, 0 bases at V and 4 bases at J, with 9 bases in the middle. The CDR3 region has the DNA TGTGCCAGCAGCCAAGATGTACTCGCCACCGGGGAGCTGTTTTTT. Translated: CASSQDVLATGELFF.

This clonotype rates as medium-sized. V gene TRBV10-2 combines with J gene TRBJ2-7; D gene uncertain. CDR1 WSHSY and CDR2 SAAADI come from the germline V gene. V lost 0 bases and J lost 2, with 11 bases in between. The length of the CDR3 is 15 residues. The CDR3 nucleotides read TGCGCCAGCAGTGAGTCCCCCACGGGCGCCTACGAGCAGTACTTC. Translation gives CASSESPTGAYEQYF.

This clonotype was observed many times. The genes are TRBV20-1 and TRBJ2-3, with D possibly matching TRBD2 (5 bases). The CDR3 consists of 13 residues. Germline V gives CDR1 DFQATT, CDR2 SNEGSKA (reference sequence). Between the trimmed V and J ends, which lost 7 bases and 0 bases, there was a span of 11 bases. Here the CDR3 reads CSVVARSTDTQYF. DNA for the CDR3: TGCAGTGTTGTAGCGCGTAGCACAGATACGCAGTATTTT.

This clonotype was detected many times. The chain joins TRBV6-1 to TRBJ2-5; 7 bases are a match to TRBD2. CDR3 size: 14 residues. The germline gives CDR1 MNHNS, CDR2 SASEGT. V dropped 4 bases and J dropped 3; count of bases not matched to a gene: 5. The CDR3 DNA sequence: TGTGCCAGCAGTGCTACTAGCGTTGAAGAGACCCAGTACTTC. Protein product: CASSATSVEETQYF.

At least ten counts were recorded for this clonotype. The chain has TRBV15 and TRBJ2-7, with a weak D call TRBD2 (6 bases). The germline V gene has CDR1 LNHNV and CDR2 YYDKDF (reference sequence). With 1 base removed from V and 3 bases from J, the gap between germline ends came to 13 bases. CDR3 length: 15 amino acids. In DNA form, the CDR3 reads TGTGCCACCAGCAGAGGGACGGGACTCAGCTACGAGCAGTACTTC. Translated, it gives CATSRGTGLSYEQYF.

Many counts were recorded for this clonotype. This chain's CDR3 is CASSLKNTGELFF. In nucleotides, the CDR3 is TGTGCCAGCAGTTTAAAGAACACCGGGGAGCTGTTTTTT. The V call is TRBV28, the J call TRBJ2-2; unclear D gene. The CDR3 length is 13 residues. The germline CDR1 and CDR2 sequences are MDHEN and SYDVKM. Trimming removed 2 bases at V and 1 base at J, with 2 bases between.

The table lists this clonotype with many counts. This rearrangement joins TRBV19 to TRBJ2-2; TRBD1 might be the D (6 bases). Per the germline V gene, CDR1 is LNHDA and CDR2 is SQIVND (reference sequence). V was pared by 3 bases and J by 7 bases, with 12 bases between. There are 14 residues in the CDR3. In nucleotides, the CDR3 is TGTGCCAGTAGTATGGCAGGGGCGAGCGGGGAGCTGTTTTTT. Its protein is CASSMAGASGELFF.

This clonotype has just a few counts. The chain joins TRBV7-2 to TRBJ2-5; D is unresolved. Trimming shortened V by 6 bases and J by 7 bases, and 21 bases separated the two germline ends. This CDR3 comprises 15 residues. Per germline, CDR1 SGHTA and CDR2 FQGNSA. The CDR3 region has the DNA TGTGCCAGCAGGTTTCAGTCAACAGACTTGGGGACCCAGTACTTC. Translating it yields CASRFQSTDLGTQYF.

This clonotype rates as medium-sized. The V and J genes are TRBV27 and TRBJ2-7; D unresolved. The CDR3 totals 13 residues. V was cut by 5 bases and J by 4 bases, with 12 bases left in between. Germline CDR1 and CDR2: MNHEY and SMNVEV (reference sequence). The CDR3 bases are TGTGCCAGCAGTCCCGGACCTCAATACGAGCAGTACTTC. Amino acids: CASSPGPQYEQYF.

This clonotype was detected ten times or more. CDR3 nucleotide sequence: TGTGCCAGCAGTTTAGGACAGAGCACTGAAGCTTTCTTT. Translated, it gives CASSLGQSTEAFF. The chain links TRBV12-3 or TRBV12-4 to TRBJ1-1; a weak D match, TRBD1 (5 bases). CDR3 length: 13 amino acids. Deletions cut 1 base from V and 4 bases from J, with 7 bases between.